This entry describes one T cell receptor (beta chain). This sample was taken from a study of OX40 agonist ivuxolimab in advanced cancers. Looking at the study overall: Cohort: around 79% men, mean age approximately 60, aged about 20 to 90. There were three patients with partial responses, one having hepatocellular carcinoma and two cutaneous melanoma.

Germline CDR1 and CDR2: SGHTA and FQGNSA. Trimming took 2 bases from V and 3 from J, leaving 14 bases between them. The CDR3 runs to 16 residues. Using immunoSEQ multiplex PCR, the repertoire was profiled, and TCRdb retains in-frame clones only, with some absent. This table holds some 100,000 clones, 90% found once. The sample in question was CD4+ or CD8+ T cells sorted from blood, obtained in a trial of the OX40 agonist ivuxolimab. This clonotype was obtained from an adult with an advanced solid tumor such as melanoma, head and neck, liver or kidney cancer. The chain is built from TRBV7-2 and TRBJ2-4, with D possibly being TRBD2 (6 bases). In DNA, the CDR3 is TGTGCCAGCAGCTTAAGTGGAGGGGCGTTCAAAAACATTCAGTACTTC. This sequence encodes CASSLSGGAFKNIQYF. Together with reference TRBV7-2 and TRBJ2-4, the CDR3 gives the full variable domain: GAGVSQSPSNKVTEKGKDVELRCDPISGHTALYWYRQSLGQGLEFLIYFQGNSAPDKSGLPSDRFSAERTGGSVSTLTIQRTQQEDSAVYLCASSLSGGAFKNIQYFGAGTRLSVL.